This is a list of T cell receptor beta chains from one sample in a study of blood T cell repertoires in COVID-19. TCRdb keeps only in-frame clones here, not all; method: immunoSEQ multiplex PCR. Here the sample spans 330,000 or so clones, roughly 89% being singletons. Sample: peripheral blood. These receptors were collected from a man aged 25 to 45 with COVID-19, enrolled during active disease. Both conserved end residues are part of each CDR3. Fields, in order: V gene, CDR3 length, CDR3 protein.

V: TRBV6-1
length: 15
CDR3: CASSEDRGASTEAFF

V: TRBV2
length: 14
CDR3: CASSESPGGYEQYF

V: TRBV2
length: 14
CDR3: CASTPSGPTGAQYF

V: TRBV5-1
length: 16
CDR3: CASSLVSLSYPNEQFF

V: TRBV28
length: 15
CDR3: CASSPSPVSNQPQHF

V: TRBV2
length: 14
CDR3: CASRERTVVTEAFF

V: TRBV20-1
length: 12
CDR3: CSATERSDTQYF

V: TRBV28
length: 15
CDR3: CASRGDSGGLNEQFF

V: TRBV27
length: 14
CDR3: CASSSRTGSKEQYF

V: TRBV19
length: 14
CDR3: CASTRTVSNQPQHF

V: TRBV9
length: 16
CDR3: CASSVGGTSGTDTQYF

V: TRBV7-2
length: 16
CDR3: CASSLYWLGGDTEAFF

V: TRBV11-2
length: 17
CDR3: CASSLGVSQGPAGEQYF

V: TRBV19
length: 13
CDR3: CASGRDSYNEQFF

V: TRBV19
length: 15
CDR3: CASSMGRQGAQPQHF

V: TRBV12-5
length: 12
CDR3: CASGFNRVSYTF

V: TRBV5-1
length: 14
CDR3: CASSPQGDTDTQYF

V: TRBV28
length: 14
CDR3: CASRTTGTDYGYTF

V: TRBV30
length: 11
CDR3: CASQGGYGYTF

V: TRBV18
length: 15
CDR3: CASSPGQGITGELFF

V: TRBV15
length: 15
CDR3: CATSRHQQGINEQFF

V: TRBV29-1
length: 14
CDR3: CSVRDRGPDQPQHF

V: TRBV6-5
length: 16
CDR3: CASSNSLAGGYNEQFF

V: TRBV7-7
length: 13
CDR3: CASSLSAGNKQYF

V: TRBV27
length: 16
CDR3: CASSSTDALDTVEQFF

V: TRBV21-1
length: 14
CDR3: CASSTVEGLYEQYF

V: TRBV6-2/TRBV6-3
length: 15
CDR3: CASSYSGGQNYEQYF

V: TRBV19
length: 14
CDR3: CASSIQGGQETQYF

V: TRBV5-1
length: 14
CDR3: CASSPYAGYNEQFF

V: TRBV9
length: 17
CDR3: CASRRGLAGINTGELFF

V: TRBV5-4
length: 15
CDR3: CASSLRSGYTGELFF

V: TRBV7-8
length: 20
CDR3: CASSLSRTSGRAGNTGELFF

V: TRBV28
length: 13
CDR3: CASSQDSNEKLFF